This TCR beta chain was obtained from a study of blood T cell repertoires in COVID-19. Study-wide background: Material from acute and convalescent COVID-19 was sourced from the United States, Italy and Spain. T cells, B-cell-depleted T cells, or PBMCs provided the cDNA or gDNA that served as material.

Under the authors' procedure: Reference gene primer amplification gave estimated nucleated cell counts. Assay: immunoSEQ multiplex PCR; the TCRdb copy retains only in-frame clones and omits some. V, J and clone size are taken as reported in that table, and D and trimming were inferred from the DNA itself. In the table there are around 150,000 clones, over 60% of which are singletons. This CDR3 region has 13 residues. The V gene's germline CDR1 is SGHRS and CDR2 YFSETQ. Trimming pared 3 bases from V and 3 bases from J, leaving 10 bases between. The chain has TRBV5-1 and TRBJ2-7; D is uncertain. This TCR was recovered from a woman older than 75 with acute or convalescent COVID-19. Sequencing was done on a sample of peripheral blood. CDR3 residues: CASSSRHNYEQYF. CDR3 in DNA: TGCGCCAGCAGCTCAAGACATAACTACGAGCAGTACTTC.